Listed below are T cell receptor beta chains from one sample, sequenced in a study of blood T cell repertoires in COVID-19. Profiling relied on immunoSEQ multiplex PCR, and the TCRdb table lists in-frame clones only, not all of them. The sample records 89,000 or so clones, roughly 82% being singletons. The sequenced sample consisted of peripheral blood. These receptors were collected from a man aged 45-60 years with active COVID-19. Each CDR3 is given with its conserved first and last residue. Fields, in order: V gene, D gene, J gene, clone size, CDR3 length, CDR3 DNA, CDR3 protein. D genes are given only for firm matches. The size entry is marked missing in some rows and otherwise reads once, few, many or a size class.

>TRBV2|-|TRBJ1-1|-|14
TGTGCCAGCAGCGAGCACAGGATGAACACTGAAGCTTTCTTT
CASSEHRMNTEAFF
>TRBV12-5|TRBD2|TRBJ2-3|-|14
TGTGCTAGTGCGCGGGGGTTGGACACAGATACGCAGTATTTT
CASARGLDTDTQYF
>TRBV6-1|TRBD1|TRBJ2-4|few|16
TGTGCCAGCAGTGGGAGACAGGGGGCGACCAAAAACATTCAGTACTTC
CASSGRQGATKNIQYF
>TRBV11-2|TRBD1|TRBJ1-3|-|15
TGTGCCAGCAGCCCAGGGACAGGGGCTGGAAACACCATATATTTT
CASSPGTGAGNTIYF
>TRBV18|-|TRBJ1-5|few|21
TGTGCCAGCTCACCCGATAAATCCTCCAGGGGCAACGCCGCCTATTATCAGCCCCAGCATTTT
CASSPDKSSRGNAAYYQPQHF
>TRBV6-5|TRBD1|TRBJ1-2|-|16
TGTGCCAGCAGTTACTCCCGGACAGGGGGCCACTATGGCTACACCTTC
CASSYSRTGGHYGYTF
>TRBV19|TRBD2|TRBJ2-3|-|19
TGTGCCAGTAGTGCCCGGAGGGGCGGGGGGGCCCGTACGGCAGATACGCAGTATTTT
CASSARRGGGARTADTQYF
>TRBV27|TRBD1|TRBJ2-7|few|14
TGTGCCAGCTCTAGACAGGGGACCCTTTACGAGCAGTACTTC
CASSRQGTLYEQYF
>TRBV29-1|-|TRBJ1-1|-|12
TGCAGCGTTGGGCGGTTGAACACTGAAGCTTTCTTT
CSVGRLNTEAFF
>TRBV6-1|TRBD1|TRBJ1-6|-|16
TGTGCCAGCAGTGATACAGGGGCATCCTATAATTCACCCCTCCACTTT
CASSDTGASYNSPLHF
>TRBV6-1|TRBD1|TRBJ1-6|-|16
TGTGCCAGCAGTGAACGAACAGGGGGCAATAATTCACCCCTCCACTTT
CASSERTGGNNSPLHF
>TRBV6-5|-|TRBJ2-7|-|13
TGTGCCAGCAGACCCACCCTATCGGGGGGCCCCACCTTC
CASRPTLSGGPTF
>TRBV19|-|TRBJ2-1|-|13
TGTGCCAGTAGTATAGGGGGGGTCAATGAGCAGTTCTTC
CASSIGGVNEQFF
>TRBV2|-|TRBJ2-6|-|15
TGTGCCAGCAGGGTACAGAGCTCTGGGGCCAACGTCCTGACTTTC
CASRVQSSGANVLTF
>TRBV19|-|TRBJ1-3|-|13
TGTGCCAGTAGTGAGAGGGCTGGAAACACCATATATTTT
CASSERAGNTIYF
>TRBV3-1/TRBV3-2|TRBD1|TRBJ1-1|-|14
TGTGCCAGCAGGGCCCGGGACAGGAACACTGAAGCTTTCTTT
CASRARDRNTEAFF
>TRBV6-2/TRBV6-3|TRBD1|TRBJ1-1|-|14
TGTGCCAGCAGTCGGGACAGTGCGGGCACTGAAGCTTTCTTT
CASSRDSAGTEAFF
>TRBV5-4|TRBD1|TRBJ1-4|-|15
TGTGCCAGCAGCGGGGGGACAGGGAGGGCTGAAAAACTGTTTTTT
CASSGGTGRAEKLFF